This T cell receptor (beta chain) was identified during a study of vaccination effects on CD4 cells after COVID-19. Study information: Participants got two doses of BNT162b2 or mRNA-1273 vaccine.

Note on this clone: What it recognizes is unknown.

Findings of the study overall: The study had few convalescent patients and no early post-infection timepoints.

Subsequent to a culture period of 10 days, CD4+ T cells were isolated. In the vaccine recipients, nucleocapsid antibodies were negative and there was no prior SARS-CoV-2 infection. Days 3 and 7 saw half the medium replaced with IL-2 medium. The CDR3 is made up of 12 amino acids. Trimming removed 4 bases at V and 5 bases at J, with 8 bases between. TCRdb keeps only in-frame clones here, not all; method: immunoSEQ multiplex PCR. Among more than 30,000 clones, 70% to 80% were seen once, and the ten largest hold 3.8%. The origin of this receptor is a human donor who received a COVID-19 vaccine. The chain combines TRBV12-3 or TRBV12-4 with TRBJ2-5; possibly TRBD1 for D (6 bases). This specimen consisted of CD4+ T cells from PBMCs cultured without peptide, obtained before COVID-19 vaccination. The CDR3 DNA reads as TGTGCCAGCAGTTACAGGGTCGAGACCCAGTACTTC. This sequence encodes CASSYRVETQYF.